This paragraph reports one T cell receptor beta chain. The target antigen is unknown. The data are from a study of T-cell reconstitution after alpha-beta-depleted transplantation in children. Study results and limitations: High day-60 TCRbeta diversity in some patients came from surviving recipient T cells and thymic progenitors. Several hundred rapidly expanded clones from non-depleted graft cells reportedly supplied alpha-beta T cells about two months post-transplant.

Preparation of the TCRbeta library involved a method that used unique molecular identifiers. TCRdb re-called the PCR reads with MiXCR, one entry per CDR3 protein. The top ten clones hold around 0.76% of a sample with around 670,000 distinct CDR3 sequences, about an eighth of them seen once. Material: PBMCs, obtained before TCRalphabeta/CD19-depleted stem cell transplant. This TCR derives from a girl under 10 years old with congenital amegakaryocytic thrombocytopenia, due to receive a stem cell transplant.

CDR3 in DNA: TGTGCCAGCAGTGCAGGTTTAGGGCTAGCGGGAGCCTACAATGAGCAGTTCTTC. This gives the protein CASSAGLGLAGAYNEQFF. The genes are TRBV6-1 and TRBJ2-1, with 10 bases aligning to TRBD2. Germline assignment: CDR1 MNHNS and CDR2 SASEGT. The junction had 11 bases not matched to a gene; V was cut back by 4 bases and J by 2 bases. The length of the CDR3 is 18 residues.